What follows describes a single T cell receptor (beta chain). The antigen is undetermined. This sample was included in a study of beta chain features in type 1 diabetes. Study details: Age and gender were similar between patients and healthy donors, as were cell yields.

Via CD45RO/CCR7/CD25/CD127/CD95/CD27, cells of the CD4+ naive, central memory, regulatory and stem cell-like memory subsets were sorted. Sequenced material consisted of expressed TCRB transcripts (all of the isolated RNA was reverse transcribed). The protocol was immunoSEQ multiplex PCR, while the TCRdb copy is restricted to in-frame clones and leaves out a portion. The sample holds 300,000 or so clones; approximately 14% are singletons and the top ten take 0.015% to 0.02%. Study results and caveats: When Type 1 diabetes patients were examined, their TCRB CDR3s proved moderately but significantly shorter in all four CD4+ subsets. The cDNA sequencing approach could over-represent high-TCR-expressing cells. Healthy donors had naive, central memory and Treg TCRB repertoires that appeared less similar than those seen among patients.

The sequencing sample was made of naive CD4+ T cells from blood. This clonotype originated in a man aged 25-45 years with type 1 diabetes.

CDR3 in amino acids: CASSLDSGTYNEQFF. The CDR3 bases are TGTGCCAGCAGCTTGGACAGCGGAACCTACAATGAGCAGTTCTTC. J is TRBJ2-1 and V is TRBV5-4; D may be TRBD2 (5 bases). This CDR3 is 15 amino acids long. The germline V gene encodes CDR1 SGHNT and CDR2 YYREEE (reference sequence). Between the trimmed V and J ends, which lost 0 bases and 2 bases, there was a span of 9 bases.